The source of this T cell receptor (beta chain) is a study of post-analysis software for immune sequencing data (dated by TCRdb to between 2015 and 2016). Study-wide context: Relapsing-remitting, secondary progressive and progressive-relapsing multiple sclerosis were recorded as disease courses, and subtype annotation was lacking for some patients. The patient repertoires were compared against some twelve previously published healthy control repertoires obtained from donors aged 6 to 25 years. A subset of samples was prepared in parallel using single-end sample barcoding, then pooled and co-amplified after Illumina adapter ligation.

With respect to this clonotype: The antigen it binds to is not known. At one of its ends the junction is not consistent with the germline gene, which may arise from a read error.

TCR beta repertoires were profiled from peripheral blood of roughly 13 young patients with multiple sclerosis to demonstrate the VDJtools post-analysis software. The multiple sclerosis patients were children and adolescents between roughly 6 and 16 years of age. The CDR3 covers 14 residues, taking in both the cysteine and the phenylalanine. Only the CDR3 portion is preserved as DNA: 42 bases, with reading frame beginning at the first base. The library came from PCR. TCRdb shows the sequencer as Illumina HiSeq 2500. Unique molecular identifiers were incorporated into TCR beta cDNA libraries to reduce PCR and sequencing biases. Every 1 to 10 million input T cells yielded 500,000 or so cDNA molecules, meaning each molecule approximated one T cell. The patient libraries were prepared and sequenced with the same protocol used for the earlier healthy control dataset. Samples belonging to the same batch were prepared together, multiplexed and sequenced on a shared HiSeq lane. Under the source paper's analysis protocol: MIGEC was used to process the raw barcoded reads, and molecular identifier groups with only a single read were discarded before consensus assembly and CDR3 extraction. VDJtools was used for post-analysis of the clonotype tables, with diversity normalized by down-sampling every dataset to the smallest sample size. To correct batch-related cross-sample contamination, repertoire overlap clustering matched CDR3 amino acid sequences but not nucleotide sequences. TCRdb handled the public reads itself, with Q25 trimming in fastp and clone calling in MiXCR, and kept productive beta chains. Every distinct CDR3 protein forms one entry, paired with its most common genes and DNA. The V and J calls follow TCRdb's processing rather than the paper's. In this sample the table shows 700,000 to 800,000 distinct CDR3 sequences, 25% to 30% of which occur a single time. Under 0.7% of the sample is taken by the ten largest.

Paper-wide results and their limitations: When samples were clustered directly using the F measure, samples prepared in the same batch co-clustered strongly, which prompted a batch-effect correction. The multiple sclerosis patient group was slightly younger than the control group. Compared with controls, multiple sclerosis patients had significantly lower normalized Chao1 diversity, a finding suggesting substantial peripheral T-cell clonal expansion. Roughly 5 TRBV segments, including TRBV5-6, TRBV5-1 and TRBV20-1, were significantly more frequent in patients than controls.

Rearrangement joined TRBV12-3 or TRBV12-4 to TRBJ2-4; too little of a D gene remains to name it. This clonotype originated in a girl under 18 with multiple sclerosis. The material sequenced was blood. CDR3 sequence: CASTPTSLGDIQDF. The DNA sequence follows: TGTGCCAGCACCCCGACGTCGTTGGGCGACATTCAGGACTTC.